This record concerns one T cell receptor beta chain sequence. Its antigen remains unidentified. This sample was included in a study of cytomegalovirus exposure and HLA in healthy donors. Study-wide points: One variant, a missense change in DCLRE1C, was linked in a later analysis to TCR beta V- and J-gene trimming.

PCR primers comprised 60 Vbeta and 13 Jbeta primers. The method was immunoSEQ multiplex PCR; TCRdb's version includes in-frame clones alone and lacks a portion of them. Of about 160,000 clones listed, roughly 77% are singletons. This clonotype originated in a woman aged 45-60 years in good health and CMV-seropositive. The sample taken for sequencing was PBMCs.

DNA for the CDR3: TGTGCCAGCAGCGTAGGGCCCTCATTTGGAACAGGGGGCGCGTCCCTGAACACTGAAGCTTTCTTT. Protein sequence: CASSVGPSFGTGGASLNTEAFF. The chain employs TRBV9 and TRBJ1-1; 9 bases are a match to TRBD1. This CDR3 has 22 residues. V shed 0 bases, J shed 0 bases, and the junction held 21 bases outside the gene matches. Per the germline V gene, CDR1 is SGDLS and CDR2 is YYNGEE.